These 9 T cell receptor beta chains were sequenced from one sample in a study of Ad26.COV2.S vaccination and SARS-CoV-2 variants. Method: immunoSEQ multiplex PCR; TCRdb's copy keeps in-frame clones and lacks some. The sample includes about 400,000 clones, roughly 88% of them seen just once. Indicated treatment: about 20 received Ad26.COV2.S at low or high dose, single or two shots; 5 received placebo; per-sample allocation not given. Day 63 after the first injection of vaccine or placebo was the sampling time. The source material was peripheral blood, sampled in a trial of Ad26.COV2.S vaccine versus placebo. These receptors all stem from a person between 18 and 60 years old who received the Ad26.COV2.S COVID-19 vaccine or a placebo.

The rearrangement links TRBV18 to TRBJ2-1, with TRBD1 as a possible D gene (6 bases). Germline values: CDR1 KGHSH, CDR2 LQKENI. V lost 2 bases and J lost 7, with 15 bases in between. The CDR3 loop spans 15 amino acids. The chain's CDR3 is CASSPRAGDRNEQFF. The CDR3 nucleotides are TGTGCCAGCTCACCAAGGGCAGGGGATAGGAATGAGCAGTTCTTC.

The chain carries TRBV6-2 or TRBV6-3 and TRBJ2-1; the D is unclear. Between the trimmed V and J ends, which lost 4 bases and 4 bases, there was a span of 2 bases. Per the germline V gene, CDR1 is MNHEY and CDR2 is SVGEGT. This CDR3 contains 11 residues. CDR3 region: CASSFYNEQFF. The CDR3 nucleotides are TGTGCCAGCAGTTTTTACAATGAGCAGTTCTTC.

V gene TRBV6-5 combines with J gene TRBJ2-3; TRBD1 is a possible D gene (5 bases). Germline CDR1 MNHEY, CDR2 SVGAGI. The V and J ends lost 1 base and 1 base respectively, with 9 bases between them. The CDR3 consists of 15 residues. Here the CDR3 reads CASSYLKGRTDTQYF. Here the CDR3 DNA reads TGTGCCAGCAGTTACTTGAAGGGGCGCACAGATACGCAGTATTTT.

V gene TRBV6-5 combines with J gene TRBJ2-2, with 9 bases aligning to TRBD1. The CDR3 extends over 16 amino acids. V was pared by 2 bases and J by 6 bases, with 7 bases of the junction left unmatched. Germline V gene lookup returns CDR1 MNHEY and CDR2 SVGAGI. The CDR3: CASSYTTDRGAGELFF. The CDR3 nucleotides are TGTGCCAGCAGTTACACTACCGACAGGGGGGCCGGGGAGCTGTTTTTT.

The gene calls are TRBV15 and TRBJ1-5; D is uncertain. This CDR3 has 13 residues. Germline lookup yields CDR1 LNHNV and CDR2 YYDKDF (reference sequence). V lost 2 bases, J lost 7 bases, and 9 bases lay in between. The CDR3 loop is CATSRSRHQPQHF. The CDR3 region has the DNA TGTGCCACCAGCAGATCCCGACACCAGCCCCAGCATTTT.

V gene TRBV27 combines with J gene TRBJ2-7; no definite D call. The CDR3 is 13 amino acids. The germline gives CDR1 MNHEY, CDR2 SMNVEV (reference sequence). With 1 base removed from V and 0 bases from J, the gap between germline ends came to 4 bases. The CDR3 loop reads CASSLWASYEQYF. CDR3 sequence (DNA): TGTGCCAGCAGTTTATGGGCCTCCTACGAGCAGTACTTC.

The CDR3 DNA is TGTGCCAGTAGTATAAGGGGAGGGGGGTTCACTGAAGCTTTCTTT. Protein: CASSIRGGGFTEAFF. V and J are TRBV19 and TRBJ1-1, with D tentatively TRBD1 (6 bases). Per germline, CDR1 LNHDA and CDR2 SQIVND (reference sequence). The ends were cut back, 2 bases at V and 4 bases at J, with 14 bases in the middle. This CDR3 contains 15 residues.

This chain connects TRBV7-8 to TRBJ1-1, with D uncertain. The CDR3 covers 14 residues. Germline lookup yields CDR1 SGHVS and CDR2 FQNEAQ. The V and J ends lost 3 bases and 0 bases respectively, with 8 bases between them. The CDR3 protein is CASSFQLLNTEAFF. DNA of the CDR3: TGTGCCAGCAGCTTTCAGCTCTTGAACACTGAAGCTTTCTTT.

V usage is TRBV19 and J usage is TRBJ2-5, with 7 positions matching TRBD2. Germline V gives CDR1 LNHDA, CDR2 SQIVND (reference sequence). V was clipped by 3 bases and J by 3 bases; unmatched bases: 4. The CDR3 contains 14 residues. CDR3 sequence reads: CASSIFGGKETQYF. The DNA of the CDR3 is TGTGCCAGTAGTATCTTCGGGGGGAAAGAGACCCAGTACTTC. Full variable domain (rest looked up from reference TRBV19 and TRBJ2-5): DGGITQSPKYLFRKEGQNVTLSCEQNLNHDAMYWYRQDPGQGLRLIYYSQIVNDFQKGDIAEGYSVSREKKESFPLTVTSAQKNPTAFYLCASSIFGGKETQYFGPGTRLLVL.